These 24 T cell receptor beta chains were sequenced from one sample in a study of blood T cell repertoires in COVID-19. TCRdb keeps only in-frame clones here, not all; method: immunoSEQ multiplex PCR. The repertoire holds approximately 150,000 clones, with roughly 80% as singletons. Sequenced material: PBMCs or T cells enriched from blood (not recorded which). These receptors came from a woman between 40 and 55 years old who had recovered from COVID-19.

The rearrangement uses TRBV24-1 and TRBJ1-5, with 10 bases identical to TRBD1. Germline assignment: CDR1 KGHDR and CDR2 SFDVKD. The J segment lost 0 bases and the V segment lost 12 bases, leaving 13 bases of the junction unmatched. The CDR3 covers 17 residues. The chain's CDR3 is CAPSPWGDRGSNQPQHF. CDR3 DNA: TGTGCCCCTTCCCCATGGGGGGACAGGGGTAGCAATCAGCCCCAGCATTTT.

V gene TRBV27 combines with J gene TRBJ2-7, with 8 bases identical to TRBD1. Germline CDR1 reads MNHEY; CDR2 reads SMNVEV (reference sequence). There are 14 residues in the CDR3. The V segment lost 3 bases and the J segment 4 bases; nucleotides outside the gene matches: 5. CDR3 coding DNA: TGTGCCAGCAGTTTCGGACAGGGACCGTACGAGCAGTACTTC. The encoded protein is CASSFGQGPYEQYF.

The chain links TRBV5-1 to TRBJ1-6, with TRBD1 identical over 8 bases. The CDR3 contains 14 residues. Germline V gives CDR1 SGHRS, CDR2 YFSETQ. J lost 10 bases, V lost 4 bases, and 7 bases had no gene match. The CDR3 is CASSAQGASSPLHF. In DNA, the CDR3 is TGCGCCAGCAGCGCCCAGGGGGCAAGCTCACCCCTCCACTTT.

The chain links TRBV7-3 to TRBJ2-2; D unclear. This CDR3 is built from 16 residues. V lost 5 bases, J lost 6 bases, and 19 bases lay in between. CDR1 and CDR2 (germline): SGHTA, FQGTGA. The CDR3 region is CASSPFQAKVPGELFF. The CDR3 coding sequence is TGTGCCAGCAGCCCTTTTCAGGCGAAGGTTCCCGGGGAGCTGTTTTTT.

The CDR3: CASRSSGSRTDTQYF. CDR3 DNA sequence: TGTGCCAGCAGATCAAGCGGGAGTCGCACAGATACGCAGTATTTT. V is TRBV2 and J is TRBJ2-3; 8 positions agree with TRBD2. Germline V gene data show CDR1 as SNHLY and CDR2 as FYNNEI. V dropped 6 bases and J dropped 1; count of bases not matched to a gene: 6. The CDR3 is made up of 15 amino acids.

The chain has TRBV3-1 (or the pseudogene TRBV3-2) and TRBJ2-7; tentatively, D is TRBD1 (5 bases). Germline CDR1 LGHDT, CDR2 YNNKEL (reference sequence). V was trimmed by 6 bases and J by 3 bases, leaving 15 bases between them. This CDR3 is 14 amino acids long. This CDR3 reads CASSWGQGVYEQYF. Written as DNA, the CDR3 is TGTGCCAGCAGTTGGGGCCAGGGTGTCTACGAGCAGTACTTC.

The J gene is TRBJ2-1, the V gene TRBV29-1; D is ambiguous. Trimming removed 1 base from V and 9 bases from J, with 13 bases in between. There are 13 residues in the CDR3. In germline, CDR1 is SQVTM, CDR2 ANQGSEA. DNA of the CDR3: TGCAGCGTTGAAGTATTAGAGGAACGTGAGCAGTTCTTC. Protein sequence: CSVEVLEEREQFF.

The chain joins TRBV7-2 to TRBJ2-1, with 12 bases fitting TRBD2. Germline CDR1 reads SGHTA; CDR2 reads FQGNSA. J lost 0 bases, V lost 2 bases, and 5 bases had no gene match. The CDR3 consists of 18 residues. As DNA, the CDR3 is TGTGCCAGCAGCTTAAGAGGACTAGCGGGGAGCTCCTACAATGAGCAGTTCTTC. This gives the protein CASSLRGLAGSSYNEQFF.

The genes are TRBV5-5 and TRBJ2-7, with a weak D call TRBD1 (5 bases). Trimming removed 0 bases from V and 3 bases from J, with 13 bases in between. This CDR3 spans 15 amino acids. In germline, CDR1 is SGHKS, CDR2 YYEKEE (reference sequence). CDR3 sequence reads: CASSLEGRAFYEQYF. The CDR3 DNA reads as TGTGCCAGCAGCTTGGAGGGCAGGGCTTTCTACGAGCAGTACTTC.

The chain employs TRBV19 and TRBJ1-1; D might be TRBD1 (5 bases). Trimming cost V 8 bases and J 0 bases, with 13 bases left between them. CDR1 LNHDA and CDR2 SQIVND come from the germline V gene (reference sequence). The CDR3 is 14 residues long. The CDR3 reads CASGSTDLNTEAFF. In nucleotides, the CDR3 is TGTGCCAGTGGATCGACAGATCTGAACACTGAAGCTTTCTTT.

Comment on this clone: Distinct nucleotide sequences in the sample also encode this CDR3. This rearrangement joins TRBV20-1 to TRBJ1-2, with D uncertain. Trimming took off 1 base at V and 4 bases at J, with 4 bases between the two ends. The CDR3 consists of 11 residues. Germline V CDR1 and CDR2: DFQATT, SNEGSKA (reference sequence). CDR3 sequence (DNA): TGCAGTGCTAGAGTGGCCTATGGCTACACCTTC. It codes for CSARVAYGYTF.

CDR3 coding DNA: TGTGCCAGCAGCTTAGATTTGACAGGGGACGGCTACACCTTC. Its translation: CASSLDLTGDGYTF. V gene TRBV7-6 combines with J gene TRBJ1-2, with 8 bases lining up with TRBD1. Germline trimming cut 1 base from V and 8 bases from J; bases unmatched to any gene: 6. The V gene's germline CDR1 is SGHVS and CDR2 FNYEAQ. The CDR3 totals 14 residues.

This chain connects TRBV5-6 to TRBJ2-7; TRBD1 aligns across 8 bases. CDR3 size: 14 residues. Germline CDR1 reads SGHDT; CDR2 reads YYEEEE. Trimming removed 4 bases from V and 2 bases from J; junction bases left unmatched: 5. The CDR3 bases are TGTGCCAGCAGCCCTGAGACAGGGGCCTACGAGCAGTACTTC. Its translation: CASSPETGAYEQYF. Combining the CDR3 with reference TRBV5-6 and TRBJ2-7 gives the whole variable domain DAGVTQSPTHLIKTRGQQVTLRCSPKSGHDTVSWYQQALGQGPQFIFQYYEEEERQRGNFPDRFSGHQFPNYSSELNVNALLLGDSALYLCASSPETGAYEQYFGPGTRLTVT.

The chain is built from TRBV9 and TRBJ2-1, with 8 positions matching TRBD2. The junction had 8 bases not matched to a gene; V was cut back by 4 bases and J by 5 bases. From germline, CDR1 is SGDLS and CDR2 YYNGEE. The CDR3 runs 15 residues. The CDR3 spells CASSIRGLADNEQFF. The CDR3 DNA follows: TGTGCCAGCAGCATCCGCGGACTAGCTGACAATGAGCAGTTCTTC.

Written as DNA, the CDR3 is TGTGCCAGCAGCTTGGGCCCCGGGACAGGGGTTGGGGGCTACACCTTC. Residues: CASSLGPGTGVGGYTF. The chain is built from TRBV5-6 and TRBJ1-2; 10 bases are a match to TRBD1. CDR1 and CDR2 from the germline V gene are SGHDT and YYEEEE. CDR3 length: 16 amino acids. V lost 0 bases to trimming and J lost 8 bases; unmatched junction nucleotides: 10.

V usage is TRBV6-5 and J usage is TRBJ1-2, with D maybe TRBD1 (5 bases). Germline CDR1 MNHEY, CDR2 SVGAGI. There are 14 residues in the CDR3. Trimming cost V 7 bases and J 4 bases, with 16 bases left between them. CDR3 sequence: CASNRSGGSYGYTF. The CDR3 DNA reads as TGTGCCAGCAATCGAAGCGGGGGATCCTATGGCTACACCTTC.

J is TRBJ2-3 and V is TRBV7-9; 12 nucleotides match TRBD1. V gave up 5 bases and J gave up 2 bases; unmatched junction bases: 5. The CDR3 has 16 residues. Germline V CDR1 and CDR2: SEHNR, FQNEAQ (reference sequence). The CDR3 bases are TGTGCCAGCAGCGACCGGGACAGGGGGCTCACAGATACGCAGTATTTT. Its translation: CASSDRDRGLTDTQYF. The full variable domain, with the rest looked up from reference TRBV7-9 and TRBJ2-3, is DTGVSQNPRHKITKRGQNVTFRCDPISEHNRLYWYRQTLGQGPEFLTYFQNEAQLEKSRLLSDRFSAERPKGSFSTLEIQRTEQGDSAMYLCASSDRDRGLTDTQYFGPGTRLTVL.

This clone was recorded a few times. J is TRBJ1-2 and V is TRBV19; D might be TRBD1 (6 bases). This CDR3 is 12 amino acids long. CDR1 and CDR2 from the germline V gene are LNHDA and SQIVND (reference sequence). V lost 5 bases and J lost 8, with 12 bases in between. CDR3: CASSYGGGGYTF. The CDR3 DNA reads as TGTGCCAGTAGTTACGGCGGGGGCGGCTACACCTTC.

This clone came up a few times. The CDR3 loop reads CASSLSRSDRDPNTEAFF. The CDR3 DNA reads as TGTGCCAGCAGTTTATCGAGATCGGACAGGGATCCGAACACTGAAGCTTTCTTT. The chain couples TRBV27 to TRBJ1-1, with 8 bases aligning to TRBD1. This CDR3 comprises 18 residues. V lost 0 bases to trimming and J lost 1 base; unmatched junction nucleotides: 10. Per the germline V gene, CDR1 is MNHEY and CDR2 is SMNVEV (reference sequence).

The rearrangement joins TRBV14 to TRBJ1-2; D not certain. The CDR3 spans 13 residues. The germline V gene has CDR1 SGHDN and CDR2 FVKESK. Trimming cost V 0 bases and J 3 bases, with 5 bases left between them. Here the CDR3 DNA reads TGTGCCAGCAGCCAAGAGCCAGACTATGGCTACACCTTC. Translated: CASSQEPDYGYTF.

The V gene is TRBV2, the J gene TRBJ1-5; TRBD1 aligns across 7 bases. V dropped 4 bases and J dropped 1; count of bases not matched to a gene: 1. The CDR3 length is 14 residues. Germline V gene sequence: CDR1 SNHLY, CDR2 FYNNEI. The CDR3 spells CASSGDRSNQPQHF. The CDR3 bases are TGTGCCAGCAGTGGGGACAGAAGCAATCAGCCCCAGCATTTT.

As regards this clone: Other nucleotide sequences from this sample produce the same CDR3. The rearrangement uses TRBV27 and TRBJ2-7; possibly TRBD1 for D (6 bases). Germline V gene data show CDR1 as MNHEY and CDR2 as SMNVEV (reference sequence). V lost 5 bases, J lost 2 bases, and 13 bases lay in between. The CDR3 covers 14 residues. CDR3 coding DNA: TGTGCCAGCAGTCTACAGGGCCCACCCTACGAGCAGTACTTC. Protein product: CASSLQGPPYEQYF.

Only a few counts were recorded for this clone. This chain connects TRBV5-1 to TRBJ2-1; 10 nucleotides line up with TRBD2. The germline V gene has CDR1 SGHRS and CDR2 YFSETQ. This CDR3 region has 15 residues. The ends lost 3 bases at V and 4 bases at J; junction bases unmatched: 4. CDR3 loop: CASSSGLARYNEQFF. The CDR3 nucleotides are TGCGCCAGCAGCTCGGGACTAGCGAGATACAATGAGCAGTTCTTC.

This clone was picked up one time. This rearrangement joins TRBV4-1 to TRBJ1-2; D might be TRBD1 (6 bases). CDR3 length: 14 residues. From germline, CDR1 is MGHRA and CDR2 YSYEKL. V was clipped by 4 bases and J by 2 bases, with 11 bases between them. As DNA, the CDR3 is TGCGCCAGCAGCCTACAGGGTGAGAACTATGGCTACACCTTC. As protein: CASSLQGENYGYTF.